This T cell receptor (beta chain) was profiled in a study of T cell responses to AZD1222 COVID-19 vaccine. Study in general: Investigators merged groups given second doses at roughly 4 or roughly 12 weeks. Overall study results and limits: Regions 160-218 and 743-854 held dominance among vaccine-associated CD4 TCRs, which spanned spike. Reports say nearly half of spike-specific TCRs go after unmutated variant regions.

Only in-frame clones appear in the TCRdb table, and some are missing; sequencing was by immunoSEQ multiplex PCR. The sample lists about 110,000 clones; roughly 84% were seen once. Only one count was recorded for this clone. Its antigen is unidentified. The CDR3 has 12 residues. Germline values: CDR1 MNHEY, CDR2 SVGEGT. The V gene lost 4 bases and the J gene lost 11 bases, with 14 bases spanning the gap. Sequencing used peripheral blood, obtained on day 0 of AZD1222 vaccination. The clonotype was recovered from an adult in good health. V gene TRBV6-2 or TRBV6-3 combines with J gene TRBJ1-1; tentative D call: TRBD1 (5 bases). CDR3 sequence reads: CASSLPPRDAFF. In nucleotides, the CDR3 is TGTGCCAGCAGTTTGCCCCCCAGGGATGCTTTCTTT.